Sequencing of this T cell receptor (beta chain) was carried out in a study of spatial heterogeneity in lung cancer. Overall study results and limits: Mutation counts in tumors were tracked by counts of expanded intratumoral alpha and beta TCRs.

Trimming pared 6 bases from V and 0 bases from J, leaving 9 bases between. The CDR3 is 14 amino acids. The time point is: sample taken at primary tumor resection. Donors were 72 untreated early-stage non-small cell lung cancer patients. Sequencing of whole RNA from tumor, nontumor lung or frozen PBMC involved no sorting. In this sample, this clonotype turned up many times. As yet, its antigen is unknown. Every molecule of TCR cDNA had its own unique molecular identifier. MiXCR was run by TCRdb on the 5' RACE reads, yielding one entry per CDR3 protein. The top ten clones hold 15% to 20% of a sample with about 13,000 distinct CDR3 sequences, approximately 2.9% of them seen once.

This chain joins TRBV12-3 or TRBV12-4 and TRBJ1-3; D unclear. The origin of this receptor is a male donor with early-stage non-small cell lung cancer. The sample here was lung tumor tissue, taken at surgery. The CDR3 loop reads CASRYTASGNTIYF. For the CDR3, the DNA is TGTGCCAGCAGGTACACCGCCTCTGGAAACACCATATATTTT.